Included here is one TCR beta chain sequence, with context. In its sample, this clonotype was seen a few times. Its antigen is not yet known. No quality values exist for individual bases; no much larger clone is one base distant. The study was a case-control design nested within a healthcare worker cohort in London, UK, with weekly nasopharyngeal swab PCR tests and blood sampling. Healthcare workers were recruited during the week of the UK lockdown, between 23 and 31 March 2020, and followed weekly for up to about 15 weeks. Trimming takes 7 bases off V and 2 bases off J; junction bases not matched to a gene: 7. Measured from the cysteine to the phenylalanine, the CDR3 is 14 residues long. Here the CDR3 DNA is all that survives: 42 bases in frame from base 1. The germline V gene specifies SQVTM as CDR1 and ANQGSEA as CDR2. The data are from a study of early T cells in non-severe SARS-CoV-2 infection (dated by TCRdb to 2020 to 2023). For the study in its entirety: Because TCR sequencing relied on bulk RNA taken from unsorted whole blood, pairing of alpha and beta chains was not possible. The research as a whole found: Matching against VDJdb was skewed toward anti-spike CD8 responses, likely underestimated virus-specific expansions, and missed private and CD4 specificities.

The library was obtained by 5' RACE. Sequencing was carried out with a NextSeq 500. In the TCR library protocol, unique molecular identifiers were attached to individual cDNA molecules to correct for PCR bias and sequencing error. TCR alpha and beta chains were both sequenced, and the abundances of alpha and beta sequences in each sample were closely correlated with each other. On the study's bioinformatics: Decombinator V4 was used to perform V gene, J gene and CDR3 annotation of TCR sequences. Expanded TCRs were defined as changing significantly between any two time points under a Poisson model with p below 0.0001. Abundances of TCRs were expressed as counts per million after normalisation to the total number of TCRs sequenced in each sample. MAIT TCRs were defined by TRAV1-2 paired with TRAJ12, TRAJ20 or TRAJ33, and iNKT TCRs by TRAV10 paired with TRAJ18. VDJdb, accessed 1 November 2021, was searched for CMV, EBV and SARS-CoV-2 annotated TCRs, with TCRs annotated for multiple antigens excluded. TCRdb itself trimmed the public reads at Q25 with fastp, ran MiXCR and retained productive beta chains. Duplicate CDR3 protein sequences are folded into a single record with the most common DNA and genes. TCRdb's processing, not the authors' own work, is the source of the V and J calls. This sample lists around 37,000 distinct CDR3 sequences; 9% were detected once. The ten largest make up about 13% of the sample.

The clonotype comes from an adult who was a healthcare worker with PCR-confirmed SARS-CoV-2 infection or an uninfected control (not recorded which). Source material: whole blood. This chain joins TRBV29-1 to TRBJ2-7, with 11 bases in between that match TRBD2. The CDR3 protein sequence reads: CSAATSGAPYEQYF. In nucleotides, the sequence is TGCAGCGCCGCGACTAGCGGGGCCCCCTACGAGCAGTACTTC.